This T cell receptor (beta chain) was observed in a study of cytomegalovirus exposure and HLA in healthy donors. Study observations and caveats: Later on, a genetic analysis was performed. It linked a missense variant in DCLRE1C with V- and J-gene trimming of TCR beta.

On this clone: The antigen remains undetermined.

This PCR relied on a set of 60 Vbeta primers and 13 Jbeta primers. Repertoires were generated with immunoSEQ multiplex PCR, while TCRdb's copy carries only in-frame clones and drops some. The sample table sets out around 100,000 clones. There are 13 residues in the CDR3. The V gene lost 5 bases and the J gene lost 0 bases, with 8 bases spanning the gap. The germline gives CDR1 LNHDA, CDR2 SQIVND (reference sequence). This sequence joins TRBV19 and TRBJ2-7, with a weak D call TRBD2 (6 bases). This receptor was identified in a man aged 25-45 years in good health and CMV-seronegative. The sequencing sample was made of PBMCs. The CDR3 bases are TGTGCCAGTAGTCGGGGGAGCTCCTACGAGCAGTACTTC. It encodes CASSRGSSYEQYF.